This record looks at one TCR beta chain sequence and its context. Its antigen is not identified. This sample was taken from a study of CD8+CD57+ T cells in acquired aplastic anemia. Study information: The mean DNA yield obtained from sorted CD4+ and CD8+ cells came to 3.2 ug. There were approximately 9.9 million reads, on average, for CD4+ cells from healthy donors.

The TCR beta profiling, which covered VDJ combination and CDR3 sequence, was carried out using genomic DNA as the template. TCRdb used MiXCR to reprocess the reads, holding one entry per CDR3 protein. This table has over 100,000 distinct CDR3 sequences, roughly 40% appearing once. Study-level findings and limits: The number of CD8+ CDR3 sequences shared by patients and controls was about 27.

The CDR3 has 15 amino acids. In germline, CDR1 is LGHDT, CDR2 YNNKEL (reference sequence). V lost 1 base and J lost 10, with 19 bases in between. J is TRBJ1-1 and V is TRBV3-1; no definite D call. This sequence was found in a human donor in good health, serving as a control. The sample comprised sorted CD4+, CD8+, or CD8+CD57+ T cells (not recorded which) from PBMCs. The CDR3 bases are TGTGCCAGCAGCCAAGTTGGGTCCGCTGGGGTTGGAGCTTTCTTT. It is translated as CASSQVGSAGVGAFF.